The 30 T cell receptor beta chains below come from one sample, sequenced in a study of patients and donors after allogeneic stem cell transplantation. Each CDR3 protein gets one entry after TCRdb re-called the RT-PCR reads with MiXCR. The table records 100,000 to 120,000 distinct CDR3 sequences, around 35% of them present only once. Sequencing was done on a sample of blood, either unsorted or a sorted T cell fraction (not recorded which). The receptors stem from a human donor who was either an allogeneic HSCT recipient or a stem cell or donor lymphocyte infusion donor (not recorded which). It is not recorded whose cells these are; they may come from a transplant donor.

The chain combines TRBV4-2 with TRBJ2-1; 10 bases fit TRBD2. Looked up from germline, CDR1 is LGHNA and CDR2 is YNFKEQ. The CDR3 sequence is 16 residues long. The V gene end was trimmed by 4 bases and the J gene end by 0 bases; junction bases not matched to a gene: 3. The CDR3 reads CASSRPSGSSYNEQFF. The CDR3 coding sequence is TGTGCCAGCAGCCGACCTAGCGGGAGCTCCTACAATGAGCAGTTCTTC.

This clonotype was picked up a small number of times. J is TRBJ1-4 and V is TRBV11-2, with D perhaps TRBD1 (5 bases). In germline, CDR1 is SGHAT, CDR2 FQNNGV. This CDR3 is built from 15 residues. V was pared by 0 bases and J by 6 bases, with 11 bases between. This CDR3 is CASSLEFLGDEKLFF. In DNA form, the CDR3 reads TGTGCCAGCAGCTTAGAGTTCCTGGGGGATGAAAAACTGTTTTTT.

This clonotype has a handful of counts. The genes are TRBV7-6 and TRBJ1-5, with a tentative D call TRBD1 (5 bases). V lost 0 bases, J lost 0 bases, and 15 bases lay in between. This CDR3 contains 18 residues. Germline CDR1 SGHVS, CDR2 FNYEAQ. The CDR3, as DNA: TGTGCCAGCAGCTTAGCGCCGGCAGGGAGGCATAGCAATCAGCCCCAGCATTTT. Its translation: CASSLAPAGRHSNQPQHF.

This clonotype showed up many times. This chain joins TRBV2 and TRBJ2-7; D is ambiguous. This CDR3 is 11 amino acids long. Germline CDR1 and CDR2: SNHLY and FYNNEI. The V and J ends lost 5 bases and 2 bases respectively, with 4 bases between them. CDR3 DNA sequence: TGTGCCAGCAGTTCCACCTACGAGCAGTACTTC. Translated, it gives CASSSTYEQYF.

J is TRBJ2-1 and V is TRBV7-2; D is uncertain. Trimming removed 0 bases at V and 8 bases at J, with 8 bases between. Germline CDR1 is SGHTA and CDR2 is FQGNSA. CDR3 length equals 13 residues. For the CDR3, the DNA is TGTGCCAGCAGCTTAGCTGAATTCTATGAGCAGTTCTTC. Protein product: CASSLAEFYEQFF. The whole variable domain, filled in from reference TRBV7-2 and TRBJ2-1, reads GAGVSQSPSNKVTEKGKDVELRCDPISGHTALYWYRQSLGQGLEFLIYFQGNSAPDKSGLPSDRFSAERTGGSVSTLTIQRTQQEDSAVYLCASSLAEFYEQFFGPGTRLTVL.

The chain is built from TRBV4-2 and TRBJ2-3; 9 positions match TRBD2. The CDR3 loop spans 19 amino acids. V shed 7 bases, J shed 0 bases, and the junction held 17 bases outside the gene matches. Per the germline V gene, CDR1 is LGHNA and CDR2 is YNFKEQ. The CDR3: CASTPSGLAGSASTDTQYF. Here the CDR3 DNA reads TGTGCCAGCACCCCCTCCGGGCTAGCGGGATCGGCTAGCACAGATACGCAGTATTTT.

This clonotype is judged medium-sized. The chain employs TRBV4-3 and TRBJ2-2; D is ambiguous. This CDR3 has 16 amino acids. Per germline, CDR1 LGHNA and CDR2 YSLEER. V lost 0 bases and J 2 bases, leaving 10 bases between the germline ends. The CDR3 protein is CASSQESTHNTGELFF. CDR3 nucleotide sequence: TGCGCCAGCAGCCAAGAGTCCACACACAACACCGGGGAGCTGTTTTTT.

This sequence joins TRBV4-3 and TRBJ1-5, with D perhaps matching TRBD1 (6 bases). This CDR3 contains 13 residues. V lost 1 base and J lost 11, with 12 bases in between. The germline CDR1 and CDR2 sequences are LGHNA and YSLEER. The DNA of the CDR3 is TGCGCCAGCAGCCAAGCTCCACGGACAGCCCAGCATTTT. It codes for CASSQAPRTAQHF.

The J gene is TRBJ2-7, the V gene TRBV7-9; TRBD2 aligns across 8 bases. With V trimmed by 5 bases and J by 3 bases, 9 bases remained unmatched. The CDR3 runs to 15 residues. The V gene's germline CDR1 is SEHNR and CDR2 FQNEAQ (reference sequence). The chain's CDR3 is CASSPLADTFYEQYF. The CDR3 region has the DNA TGTGCCAGCAGCCCACTAGCGGATACTTTCTACGAGCAGTACTTC.

This clonotype was counted only a few times. The chain has TRBV5-5 and TRBJ1-5; D is unresolved. Germline V CDR1 and CDR2: SGHKS, YYEKEE (reference sequence). The CDR3 spans 15 residues. Trimming took 4 bases from V and 1 from J, leaving 12 bases between them. CDR3 sequence (DNA): TGTGCCAGCAGCACTGAGTACTTGAGCAATCAGCCCCAGCATTTT. Its translation: CASSTEYLSNQPQHF.

V is TRBV18 and J is TRBJ1-5, with TRBD1 matching over 7 bases. There are 14 residues in the CDR3. With V trimmed by 6 bases and J by 6 bases, 8 bases remained unmatched. Germline V gene data show CDR1 as KGHSH and CDR2 as LQKENI. The CDR3 is CASSKGAQGQPQHF. CDR3 DNA: TGTGCCAGCTCTAAGGGGGCGCAAGGTCAGCCCCAGCATTTT. The variable domain in full, with the rest retrieved from reference TRBV18 and TRBJ1-5, is NAGVMQNPRHLVRRRGQEARLRCSPMKGHSHVYWYRQLPEEGLKFMVYLQKENIIDESGMPKERFSAEFPKEGPSILRIQQVVRGDSAAYFCASSKGAQGQPQHFGDGTRLSIL.

This clonotype was detected a few times. V usage is TRBV9 and J usage is TRBJ2-1, with a tentative D call TRBD2 (5 bases). Germline CDR1 reads SGDLS; CDR2 reads YYNGEE. The V gene lost 0 bases and the J gene lost 9 bases, with 13 bases spanning the gap. The CDR3 runs 14 residues. This CDR3 is CASSVELDESEQFF. The DNA for the CDR3 is TGTGCCAGCAGCGTAGAACTAGATGAGAGTGAGCAGTTCTTC.

The CDR3 reads CASRPGTGGSPLHF. The CDR3 DNA sequence: TGTGCCAGCAGACCCGGGACAGGTGGTTCACCCCTCCACTTT. This chain uses TRBV28 with TRBJ1-6, with 8 bases fitting TRBD1. This CDR3 region has 14 residues. Trimming cost V 6 bases and J 9 bases; bases outside gene matches: 7. Per the germline V gene, CDR1 is MDHEN and CDR2 is SYDVKM.

This chain links TRBV12-3 or TRBV12-4 with TRBJ1-5; possibly TRBD1 for D (6 bases). Trimming stripped 5 bases from V and 4 bases from J, with 12 bases between. The CDR3 is 14 residues long. Here the CDR3 reads CASSRDRTNQPQHF. The CDR3 DNA sequence: TGTGCCAGCAGTCGCGACAGGACTAATCAGCCCCAGCATTTT.

The chain carries TRBV3-1 and TRBJ2-2, with D unclear. Germline CDR1 reads LGHDT; CDR2 reads YNNKEL (reference sequence). This CDR3 region has 15 residues. With 3 bases removed from V and 1 base from J, the gap between germline ends came to 9 bases. The CDR3 region has the DNA TGTGCCAGCAGCCAGGGAAGGGAGAACACCGGGGAGCTGTTTTTT. Protein product: CASSQGRENTGELFF.

This clonotype has only a few counts. This sequence joins TRBV20-1 and TRBJ2-4; TRBD2 matches at 11 bases. The CDR3 runs to 12 residues. CDR1 DFQATT and CDR2 SNEGSKA come from the germline V gene (reference sequence). Germline trimming cut 5 bases from V and 10 bases from J; bases unmatched to any gene: 4. The CDR3 nucleotides read TGCAGTGCTCGGACTAGCGGGTCGATTCAGTACTTC. It translates to CSARTSGSIQYF.

This chain uses TRBV12-3 or TRBV12-4 with TRBJ2-1; 7 nucleotides line up with TRBD2. Trimming took 7 bases from V and 5 from J; bases not matched to a gene: 11. The CDR3 is 15 amino acids. The CDR3 DNA is TGTGCCAGCACCAAAGGGCCTAGCGGAGACAATGAGCAGTTCTTC. Translation gives CASTKGPSGDNEQFF.

This clonotype was detected only a few times. This rearrangement joins TRBV6-6 to TRBJ1-5, with D possibly matching TRBD1 (5 bases). Germline CDR1 reads MNHNY; CDR2 reads SVGAGI (reference sequence). The CDR3 length is 15 residues. V was trimmed by 5 bases and J by 7 bases, leaving 18 bases between them. CDR3 coding DNA: TGTGCCAGCAGTGGGGGGTTAAGGGCGAGACAGCCCCAGCATTTT. Protein sequence: CASSGGLRARQPQHF.

V usage is TRBV5-1 and J usage is TRBJ2-1, with 13 bases identical to TRBD2. This CDR3 region has 15 residues. Per germline, CDR1 SGHRS and CDR2 YFSETQ. V was pared by 5 bases and J by 13 bases, with 12 bases of the junction left unmatched. As DNA, the CDR3 is TGCGCCAGCAGGCCGGGACTAGCGGGAAAGCCAACACAGTTCTTC. It encodes CASRPGLAGKPTQFF.

This clonotype was detected a few times. At one of its ends the junction is not consistent with the germline gene, which may arise from a read error. The chain couples TRBV5-1 to TRBJ2-7; a possible D gene is TRBD2 (5 bases). In germline, CDR1 is SGHRS, CDR2 YFSETQ. The CDR3 loop spans 14 amino acids. The CDR3 DNA reads TGCGCCACCAGCCCGGAGGCCCATCCCTACGAGCAGTACTTC. Its translation is CATSPEAHPYEQYF.

This clonotype was counted between two and nine times. This rearrangement joins TRBV10-3 to TRBJ1-6; 7 bases map to TRBD1. From germline, CDR1 is ENHRY and CDR2 SYGVKD. This CDR3 has 14 amino acids. The V and J ends lost 8 bases and 7 bases, in that order; junction bases with no gene match: 8. The CDR3 nucleotides are TGTGCCATCCGAGGGACAGCCGGGAATTCACCCCTCCACTTT. The encoded protein is CAIRGTAGNSPLHF.

This clonotype was seen more than once but under ten times. V gene TRBV7-2 combines with J gene TRBJ1-1, with D tentatively TRBD1 (6 bases). The germline V gene has CDR1 SGHTA and CDR2 FQGNSA. The CDR3 sequence is 15 residues long. Trimming pared 5 bases from V and 5 bases from J, leaving 18 bases between. The CDR3 loop reads CASSARVGGATEAFF. CDR3 bases: TGTGCCAGCAGCGCCCGCGTCGGGGGCGCAACTGAAGCTTTCTTT.

This clonotype was recorded a few times. The chain recombines TRBV4-3 with TRBJ1-4; TRBD1 matches 7 bases. V was pared by 0 bases and J by 6 bases, with 1 base of the junction left unmatched. Germline lookup yields CDR1 LGHNA and CDR2 YSLEER. This CDR3 has 14 amino acids. Here the CDR3 reads CASSQEDRDEKLFF. In DNA form, the CDR3 reads TGCGCCAGCAGCCAAGAAGACAGGGATGAAAAACTGTTTTTT.

This chain joins TRBV14 and TRBJ1-3; tentatively, D is TRBD1 (6 bases). The CDR3 extends over 16 amino acids. V was pared by 3 bases and J by 2 bases, with 14 bases between. The V gene's germline CDR1 is SGHDN and CDR2 FVKESK. The CDR3 reads CASSHRGRGTGNTIYF. The CDR3 DNA reads TGTGCCAGCAGCCATCGCGGCAGGGGAACTGGAAACACCATATATTTT. Looking up the rest from reference TRBV14 and TRBJ1-3 gives the full variable domain: EAGVTQFPSHSVIEKGQTVTLRCDPISGHDNLYWYRRVMGKEIKFLLHFVKESKQDESGMPNNRFLAERTGGTYSTLKVQPAELEDSGVYFCASSHRGRGTGNTIYFGEGSWLTVV.

This clonotype was found once. This chain joins TRBV12-3 or TRBV12-4 and TRBJ2-7; D not resolved. Trimming cost V 4 bases and J 12 bases, with 22 bases left between them. The CDR3 length is 14 residues. The CDR3 sequence: CASSSSRLGVGRYF. The CDR3 DNA reads as TGTGCCAGCAGTTCCTCCAGGTTAGGTGTCGGTAGGTACTTC.

The V and J genes are TRBV4-1 and TRBJ2-2, with D possibly being TRBD2 (6 bases). V was pared by 8 bases and J by 2 bases, with 9 bases between. The CDR3 contains 13 residues. Germline V gives CDR1 MGHRA, CDR2 YSYEKL. CDR3 loop: CASGGPNTGELFF. The CDR3, as DNA: TGCGCCAGCGGAGGGCCCAACACCGGGGAGCTGTTTTTT.

The chain couples TRBV11-3 to TRBJ1-4; 7 bases fit TRBD1. V trimming: 5 bases; J trimming: 8 bases; junction bases outside the gene matches: 8. Germline-derived CDR1 and CDR2 are SGHNT and YENEEA. The CDR3 is 14 residues long. This CDR3 reads CASSPGTVGEKLFF. The CDR3, as DNA: TGTGCCAGCAGCCCCGGGACAGTGGGGGAAAAACTGTTTTTT.

This clonotype was recorded at least ten times. The gene calls are TRBV7-9 and TRBJ2-1; D gene unclear. Germline-derived CDR1 and CDR2 are SEHNR and FQNEAQ (reference sequence). This CDR3 is built from 15 residues. The V end lost 5 bases, the J end lost 2 bases, and 13 bases lay between the germline ends. The CDR3 DNA sequence: TGTGCCAGCAGCCGCATTCAGACAACCTACAATGAGCAGTTCTTC. Amino acid sequence: CASSRIQTTYNEQFF.

This clonotype has more than one count but fewer than ten. V and J are TRBV12-3 or TRBV12-4 and TRBJ2-6, with 9 bases matching TRBD1. The V segment lost 5 bases and the J segment 10 bases; nucleotides outside the gene matches: 12. This CDR3 has 16 amino acids. The CDR3: CASSLTGGPPGNVLTF. CDR3 bases: TGTGCCAGCAGTCTTACAGGGGGCCCACCCGGGAACGTCCTGACTTTC.

This clonotype was detected a few times. The V and J genes are TRBV20-1 and TRBJ1-5; D is unclear. Looked up from germline, CDR1 is DFQATT and CDR2 is SNEGSKA (reference sequence). Trimming stripped 3 bases from V and 4 bases from J, with 10 bases between. This CDR3 contains 13 residues. CDR3 sequence: CSASGEGNQPQHF. The DNA for the CDR3 is TGCAGTGCTAGTGGGGAAGGGAATCAGCCCCAGCATTTT.